Sequencing of this T cell receptor (beta chain) was carried out in a study of T cells after yellow fever vaccination. Study in general: Fractions low in cell number were prepared with SMART-Seq v4 Ultra Low Input.

TCR cDNA was made by 5'RACE template switching, adding a universal primer site and UMIs. TCRdb processed the 5' RACE reads anew with MiXCR; each CDR3 protein has one entry. This table holds approximately 150,000 distinct CDR3 sequences, about a tenth found once. General study points: Most primary-vaccination clones recurred post-booster (around 95% CD4, roughly 87% CD8). The CD4 and CD8 compartments had a small share of their clonotypes in common.

Germline V gene sequence: CDR1 DFQATT, CDR2 SNEGSKA (reference sequence). V was pared by 2 bases and J by 5 bases, with 7 bases of the junction left unmatched. The CDR3 runs to 14 residues. This clonotype came up a few times. Its specificity is not known. The receptor comes from a man aged 18 to 29 who received the YFV17D yellow fever vaccine. The chain joins TRBV20-1 to TRBJ1-2; 8 bases line up with TRBD1. The source was CD8+ T cells sorted from PBMCs, collected 45 days after the yellow fever booster vaccination. The CDR3 region is CSARQGASRYGYTF. The CDR3 region has the DNA TGCAGTGCTAGACAGGGGGCGAGTCGGTATGGCTACACCTTC.